These T cell receptor beta chains were read from a single sample in a study of T-cell reconstitution after alpha-beta-depleted transplantation in children. Using its own MiXCR run on the PCR reads, TCRdb lists one record per CDR3 protein. This table holds about 610,000 distinct CDR3 sequences, over 9.5% found once. The sample consisted of PBMCs from the stem cell graft donor, taken from the stem cell graft. These receptors originate from a human donor who donated a stem cell graft to a child with acute myeloid leukemia. Both conserved end residues are part of each CDR3. A D gene is named only where the DNA matches it firmly. Clone size is given for some rows only: seen once, a few or many times, or a class if the clone is expanded.

clone size	D gene	V gene	J gene	CDR3 DNA	CDR3 protein
once	.	TRBV5-1	TRBJ1-2	TGCGCCAGCAGCTTGGACGGGGGCAGGGGCGATTCTAACTATGGCTACACCTTC	CASSLDGGRGDSNYGYTF
few	.	TRBV15	TRBJ2-3	TGTGCCACCAGCAGAGATAGGCGGGGGCCAGATACGCAGTATTTT	CATSRDRRGPDTQYF
few	TRBD2	TRBV5-1	TRBJ2-7	TGCGCCAGCAGCCCGGGGACTAGCGGGGGCTTGGAGCAGTACTTC	CASSPGTSGGLEQYF
few	TRBD1	TRBV6-5	TRBJ2-7	TGTGCCAGCAGTTACGTGCAGGGGGTCCACGAGCAGTACTTC	CASSYVQGVHEQYF
.	.	TRBV16	TRBJ1-2	TGTGCCAGCAGCCAAGCGTCTTCGGGTTCGGGCGGCTACACCTTC	CASSQASSGSGGYTF
.	.	TRBV10-3	TRBJ2-3	TGTGCCATCAAGAGCGGGAGCACAGATACGCAGTATTTT	CAIKSGSTDTQYF
many	.	TRBV4-2	TRBJ2-1	TGTGCCAGCAGCCAAGATCTTTCAGGGAACTCCTACAATGAGCAGTTCTTC	CASSQDLSGNSYNEQFF
few	.	TRBV6-5	TRBJ2-5	TGTGCCAGCAGTTCAGACGGGGGAGAGACCCAGTACTTC	CASSSDGGETQYF
few	.	TRBV20-1	TRBJ2-5	TGCAGTGCTAGAGATCCCTCGAACTTAGGGGGAGAGACCCAGTACTTC	CSARDPSNLGGETQYF
.	.	TRBV5-1	TRBJ1-3	TGCGCCAGCAGCCGCCAGGCAGACTCTGGAAACACCATATATTTT	CASSRQADSGNTIYF
few	TRBD1	TRBV7-3	TRBJ2-7	TGTGCCAGCAGCTACCAGACAGGGGGCGCGGGTGAGCAGTACTTC	CASSYQTGGAGEQYF
few	.	TRBV11-3	TRBJ2-1	TGTGCCAGCAGCAGGAGCGGCATCAATGAGCAGTTCTTC	CASSRSGINEQFF
.	TRBD1	TRBV7-2	TRBJ1-4	TGTGCCAGCAAGAATTTCGGACAGGGAGGTGAAAAACTGTTTTTT	CASKNFGQGGEKLFF
few	.	TRBV28	TRBJ2-7	TGTGCCAGCATAGGACGAGTCGGTGTGGACGAGCAGTACTTC	CASIGRVGVDEQYF
many	TRBD1	TRBV2	TRBJ2-1	TGTGCCAGTGGACAGGGTGTGGGCAATGAGCAGTTCTTC	CASGQGVGNEQFF
.	.	TRBV7-9	TRBJ2-7	TGTGCCAGCGCACGGGACGCCGCCTACGAGCAGTACTTC	CASARDAAYEQYF
.	.	TRBV7-2	TRBJ2-3	TGTGCCAGCAGCTTAGAAGGCGGGTTGGGGACAGATACGCAGTATTTT	CASSLEGGLGTDTQYF
many	.	TRBV25-1	TRBJ2-7	TGTGCCAGCAGTGAATACAGGGACGAGCAGTACTTC	CASSEYRDEQYF
many	TRBD2	TRBV28	TRBJ2-7	TGTGCCAGCAGTCCCCTCGGGGGGGAGGGTTACGAGCAGTACTTC	CASSPLGGEGYEQYF
.	TRBD2	TRBV7-2	TRBJ2-3	TGTGCCAGCAGCCCCCCGGGACTAGCGGGTACGCAGTATTTT	CASSPPGLAGTQYF
.	TRBD1	TRBV24-1	TRBJ2-7	TGTGCCACCTCTATGCCGACAGGGGAAGGGGTCTACGAGCAGTACTTC	CATSMPTGEGVYEQYF
many	.	TRBV7-9	TRBJ2-3	TGTGCCAGCGGTAGTAAAGATACGCAGTATTTT	CASGSKDTQYF
.	TRBD2	TRBV10-3	TRBJ2-2	TGTGCCGCGACTAGCGGGAGTAGCACCGGGGAGCTGTTTTTT	CAATSGSSTGELFF
few	.	TRBV12-3/TRBV12-4	TRBJ1-6	TGTGCCAGCAGTTTAGGTCCGACTTCACCCCTCCACTTT	CASSLGPTSPLHF
few	.	TRBV20-1	TRBJ2-7	TGCAGTGCTAGGATCGTTTCTAGCAAAACCTACGAGCAGTACTTC	CSARIVSSKTYEQYF
few	.	TRBV28	TRBJ2-7	TGTGCCAGCAGCAACCTCAGGGTCTCCTACGAGCAGTACTTC	CASSNLRVSYEQYF
.	.	TRBV4-3	TRBJ2-7	TGCGCCAGCAGCCATGTCGGGTCTGGCACCGCCTACGAGCAGTACTTC	CASSHVGSGTAYEQYF
few	TRBD2	TRBV5-1	TRBJ2-2	TGCGCCAGCCAGCGGGATGGGAACACCGGGGAGCTGTTTTTT	CASQRDGNTGELFF
few	.	TRBV5-1	TRBJ1-1	TGCGCCAGCAGCTACCAATTGAACACTGAAGCTTTCTTT	CASSYQLNTEAFF
.	.	TRBV7-3	TRBJ2-1	TGTGCCAGCAGCCATATAGCGGACGATGAGCAGTTCTTC	CASSHIADDEQFF
.	.	TRBV10-3	TRBJ1-1	TGTGCCATCAGCTACGAGGGCAACACTGAAGCTTTCTTT	CAISYEGNTEAFF
.	.	TRBV7-2	TRBJ2-7	TGTGCCAGCAGCTCAGATCTGACCTACGAGCAGTACTTC	CASSSDLTYEQYF
many	.	TRBV9	TRBJ1-5	TGTGCCAGCAGCGTAGGATCCGCGAACAATCAGCCCCAGCATTTT	CASSVGSANNQPQHF
few	.	TRBV20-1	TRBJ2-2	TGCAGTGCTAAGTGGGGTGCCGGGGAGCTGTTTTTT	CSAKWGAGELFF
.	.	TRBV27	TRBJ2-3	TGTGCCAGCAGTCCTCTGGGCCCCACTGGCACAGATACGCAGTATTTT	CASSPLGPTGTDTQYF
few	.	TRBV19	TRBJ2-3	TGTGCCAGTAGACCCCAGGGAGTCACAGATACGCAGTATTTT	CASRPQGVTDTQYF
many	.	TRBV12-3/TRBV12-4	TRBJ2-1	TGTGCCAGTGCACGGGGCCACTACAATGAGCAGTTCTTC	CASARGHYNEQFF
few	.	TRBV15	TRBJ1-1	TGTGCCACCAGCAGCTTCCCGGCGGGGAGGGTTACTGAAGCTTTCTTT	CATSSFPAGRVTEAFF
.	.	TRBV6-1	TRBJ2-5	TGTGCCAGCAGACTCACAGGGATGGAGACCCAGTACTTC	CASRLTGMETQYF
few	.	TRBV6-5	TRBJ2-7	TGTGCCAGCAGTTACCCCGGGAACCTCAGGGTCCGCGCCTACGAGCAGTACTTC	CASSYPGNLRVRAYEQYF
many	.	TRBV12-3/TRBV12-4	TRBJ1-1	TGTGCCAGCAGCCCCGGGGCAGGGGATACCCCGTTT	CASSPGAGDTPF
.	TRBD1	TRBV11-2	TRBJ2-2	TGTGCCAGCAGCTTAGAGGGGACAGGGTCCACCGGGGAGCTGTTTTTT	CASSLEGTGSTGELFF
.	.	TRBV5-1	TRBJ2-3	TGCGCCAGCAGCTTGGGGACCCTGACAAGCACAGATACGCAGTATTTT	CASSLGTLTSTDTQYF
.	.	TRBV27	TRBJ2-7	TGTGCCAGCAGTTTATCGGGACAATTCTACGAGCAGTACTTC	CASSLSGQFYEQYF
few	.	TRBV29-1	TRBJ1-4	TGCAGCGTTGCCACGCTAATTAATGAAAAACTGTTTTTT	CSVATLINEKLFF
.	TRBD2	TRBV11-2	TRBJ2-4	TGTGCCAGCAGCCCAAGGGGACTAGCGGAAAGACTAGCCAAAAACATTCAGTACTTC	CASSPRGLAERLAKNIQYF
many	TRBD1	TRBV5-1	TRBJ1-2	TGCGCCAGCAGCTCCGAAGGACAGGGCCTTTATGGCTACACCTTC	CASSSEGQGLYGYTF
.	TRBD2	TRBV10-2	TRBJ2-1	TGCGCCAGCAGTGAGTTAGGGACTAACTACAATGAGCAGTTCTTC	CASSELGTNYNEQFF
.	TRBD2	TRBV30	TRBJ2-1	TGTGCCTGGAGGGGAGCGGGAGTGCTCGATGAGCAGTTCTTC	CAWRGAGVLDEQFF
many	TRBD1	TRBV15	TRBJ2-7	TGTGCCACCAGCAGAGATCGAAAGGGACAGGGAATGTACGAGCAGTACTTC	CATSRDRKGQGMYEQYF
many	.	TRBV20-1	TRBJ2-7	TGTATGGGGGAGATCTCCTACGAGCAGTACTTC	CMGEISYEQYF
few	.	TRBV29-1	TRBJ2-1	TGCAGCGTTGATAGATCCGGGGGCGGTCAGTTCTTC	CSVDRSGGGQFF
many	TRBD1	TRBV11-2	TRBJ1-2	TGTGCCAGCAGCTCCATTCTAGGACAGGGGGCTCCACATGGCTACACCTTC	CASSSILGQGAPHGYTF
many	.	TRBV29-1	TRBJ2-7	TGCAGCGTTGAAGAGGTCAGGGGCTACGAGCAGTACTTC	CSVEEVRGYEQYF